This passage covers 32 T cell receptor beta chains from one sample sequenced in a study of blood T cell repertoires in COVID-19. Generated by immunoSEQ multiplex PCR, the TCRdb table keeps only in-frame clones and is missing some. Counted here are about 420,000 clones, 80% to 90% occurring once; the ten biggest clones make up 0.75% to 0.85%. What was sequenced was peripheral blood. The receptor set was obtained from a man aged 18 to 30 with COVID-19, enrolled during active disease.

The CDR3 nucleotides read TGTGCCAGCAGCGCAGGGAACACTGAAGCTTTCTTT. Residues: CASSAGNTEAFF. The chain recombines TRBV7-3 with TRBJ1-1; no definite D call. This CDR3 has 12 amino acids. V shed 5 bases and J shed 1 base, with 5 bases lying between them. The germline gives CDR1 SGHTA, CDR2 FQGTGA.

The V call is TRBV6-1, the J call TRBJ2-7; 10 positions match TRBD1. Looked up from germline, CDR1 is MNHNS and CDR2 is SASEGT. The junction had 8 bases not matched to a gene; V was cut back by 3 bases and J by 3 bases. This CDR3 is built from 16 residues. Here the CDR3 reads CASSDPNRDRGYEQYF. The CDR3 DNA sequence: TGTGCCAGCAGTGACCCGAACCGGGACAGGGGCTACGAGCAGTACTTC.

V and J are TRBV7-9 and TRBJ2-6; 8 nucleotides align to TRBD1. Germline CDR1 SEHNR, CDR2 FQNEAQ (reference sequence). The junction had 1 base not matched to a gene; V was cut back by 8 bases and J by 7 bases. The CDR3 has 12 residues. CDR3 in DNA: TGTGCCAGCCAGGGGGCAGCCAACGTCCTGACTTTC. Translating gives CASQGAANVLTF.

The CDR3 loop is CASSLSLAGQETQYF. CDR3 nucleotide sequence: TGTGCCAGCAGCTTGTCATTGGCGGGACAAGAGACCCAGTACTTC. V and J are TRBV5-4 and TRBJ2-5; possible D gene TRBD2, 6 bases. This CDR3 is 15 amino acids long. Germline V lookup: CDR1 SGHNT, CDR2 YYREEE (reference sequence). Trimming took off 1 base at V and 2 bases at J, with 12 bases between the two ends.

Written as DNA, the CDR3 is TGTGCCAGCAGCTTACAATCCAACCCAGTTAATCAGCCCCAGCATTTT. Encoded protein: CASSLQSNPVNQPQHF. The chain uses TRBV7-2 and TRBJ1-5; no definite D call. The germline V gene has CDR1 SGHTA and CDR2 FQGNSA. This CDR3 comprises 16 residues. The V gene lost 2 bases and the J gene lost 4 bases, with 15 bases spanning the gap.

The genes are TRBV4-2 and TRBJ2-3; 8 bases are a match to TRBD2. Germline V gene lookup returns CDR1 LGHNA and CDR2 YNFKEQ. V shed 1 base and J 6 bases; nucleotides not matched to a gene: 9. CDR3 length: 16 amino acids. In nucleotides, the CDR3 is TGTGCCAGCAGCCAAGGAGAGGCGGGAGGAGGGGATACGCAGTATTTT. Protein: CASSQGEAGGGDTQYF.

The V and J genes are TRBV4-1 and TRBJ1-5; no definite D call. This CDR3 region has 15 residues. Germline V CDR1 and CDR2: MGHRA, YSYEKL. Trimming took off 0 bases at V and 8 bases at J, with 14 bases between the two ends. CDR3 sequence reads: CASSQEWPAPKPQHF. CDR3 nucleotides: TGCGCCAGCAGCCAAGAATGGCCTGCACCCAAGCCCCAGCATTTT.

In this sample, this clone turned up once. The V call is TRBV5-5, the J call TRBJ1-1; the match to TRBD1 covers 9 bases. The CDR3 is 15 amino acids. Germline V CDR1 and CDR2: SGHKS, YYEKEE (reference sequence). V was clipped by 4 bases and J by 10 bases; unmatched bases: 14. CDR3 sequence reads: CASSSRPGQGVGAFF. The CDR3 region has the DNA TGTGCCAGCAGCAGTCGGCCGGGACAGGGAGTTGGAGCTTTCTTT.

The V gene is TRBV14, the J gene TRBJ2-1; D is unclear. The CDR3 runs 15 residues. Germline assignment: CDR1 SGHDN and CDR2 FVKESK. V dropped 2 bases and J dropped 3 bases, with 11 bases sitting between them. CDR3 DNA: TGTGCCAGCAGCCAATTAAATAGTCGCTACAATGAGCAGTTCTTC. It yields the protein CASSQLNSRYNEQFF. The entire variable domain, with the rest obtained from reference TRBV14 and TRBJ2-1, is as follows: EAGVTQFPSHSVIEKGQTVTLRCDPISGHDNLYWYRRVMGKEIKFLLHFVKESKQDESGMPNNRFLAERTGGTYSTLKVQPAELEDSGVYFCASSQLNSRYNEQFFGPGTRLTVL.

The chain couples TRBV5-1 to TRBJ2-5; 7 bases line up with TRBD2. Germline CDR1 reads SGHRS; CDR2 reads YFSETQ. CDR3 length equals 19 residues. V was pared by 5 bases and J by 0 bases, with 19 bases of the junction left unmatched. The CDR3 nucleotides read TGCGCCAGCAGATGGGAGGGAGCCTACCAGGGAGGGTACCAAGAGACCCAGTACTTC. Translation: CASRWEGAYQGGYQETQYF. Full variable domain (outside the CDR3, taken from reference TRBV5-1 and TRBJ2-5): KAGVTQTPRYLIKTRGQQVTLSCSPISGHRSVSWYQQTPGQGLQFLFEYFSETQRNKGNFPGRFSGRQFSNSRSEMNVSTLELGDSALYLCASRWEGAYQGGYQETQYFGPGTRLLVL.

The CDR3, as DNA: TGTGCCAGCAGTTTATCATGGGGCCGGGAGACCCAGTACTTC. Translating it yields CASSLSWGRETQYF. V usage is TRBV28 and J usage is TRBJ2-5; D is possibly TRBD1 (5 bases). This CDR3 contains 14 residues. Germline CDR1 and CDR2: MDHEN and SYDVKM. V gave up 1 base and J gave up 5 bases, with 11 bases separating them.

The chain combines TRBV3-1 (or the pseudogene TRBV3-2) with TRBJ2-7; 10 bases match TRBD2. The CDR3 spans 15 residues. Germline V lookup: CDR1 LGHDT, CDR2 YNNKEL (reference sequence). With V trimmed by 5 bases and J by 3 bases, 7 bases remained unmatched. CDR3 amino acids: CASSVGTSAFYEQYF. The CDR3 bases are TGTGCCAGCAGCGTAGGGACTAGCGCTTTCTACGAGCAGTACTTC.

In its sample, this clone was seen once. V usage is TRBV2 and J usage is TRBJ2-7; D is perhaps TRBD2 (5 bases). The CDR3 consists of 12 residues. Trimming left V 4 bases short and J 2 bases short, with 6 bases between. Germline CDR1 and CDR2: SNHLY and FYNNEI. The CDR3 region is CASSAGTYEQYF. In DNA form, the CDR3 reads TGTGCCAGCAGTGCGGGAACCTACGAGCAGTACTTC.

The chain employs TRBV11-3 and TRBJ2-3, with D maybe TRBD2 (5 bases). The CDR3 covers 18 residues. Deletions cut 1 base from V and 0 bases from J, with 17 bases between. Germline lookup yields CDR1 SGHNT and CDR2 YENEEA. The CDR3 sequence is CASSLAAPRDSSTDTQYF. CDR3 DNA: TGTGCCAGCAGCTTAGCCGCGCCGAGGGATTCTAGCACAGATACGCAGTATTTT.

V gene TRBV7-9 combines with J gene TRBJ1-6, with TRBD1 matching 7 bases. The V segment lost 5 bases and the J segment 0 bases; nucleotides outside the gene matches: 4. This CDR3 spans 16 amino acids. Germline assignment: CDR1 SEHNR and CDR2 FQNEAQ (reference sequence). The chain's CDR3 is CASSPRTGSYNSPLHF. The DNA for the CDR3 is TGTGCCAGCAGCCCCCGGACAGGCTCCTATAATTCACCCCTCCACTTT.

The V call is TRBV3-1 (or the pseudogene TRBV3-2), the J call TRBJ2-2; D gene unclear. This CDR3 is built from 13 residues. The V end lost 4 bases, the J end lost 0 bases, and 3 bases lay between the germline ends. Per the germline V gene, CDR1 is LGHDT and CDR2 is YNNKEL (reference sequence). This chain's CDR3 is CASSPTNTGELFF. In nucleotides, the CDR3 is TGTGCCAGCAGCCCTACGAACACCGGGGAGCTGTTTTTT.

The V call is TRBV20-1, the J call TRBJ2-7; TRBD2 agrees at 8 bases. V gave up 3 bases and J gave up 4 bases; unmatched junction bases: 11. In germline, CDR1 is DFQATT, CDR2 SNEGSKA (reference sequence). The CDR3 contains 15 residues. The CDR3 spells CSASPRQRGTYEQYF. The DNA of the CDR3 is TGCAGTGCTAGTCCCCGACAGCGGGGGACTTACGAGCAGTACTTC.

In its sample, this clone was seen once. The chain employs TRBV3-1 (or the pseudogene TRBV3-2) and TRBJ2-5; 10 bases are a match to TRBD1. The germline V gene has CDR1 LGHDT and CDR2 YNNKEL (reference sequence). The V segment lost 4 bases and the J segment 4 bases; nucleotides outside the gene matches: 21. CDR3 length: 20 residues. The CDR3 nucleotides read TGTGCCAGCAGCCCTCAGGCCCCATCAAGACGGACAGGGGGGCGAGAGACCCAGTACTTC. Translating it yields CASSPQAPSRRTGGRETQYF.

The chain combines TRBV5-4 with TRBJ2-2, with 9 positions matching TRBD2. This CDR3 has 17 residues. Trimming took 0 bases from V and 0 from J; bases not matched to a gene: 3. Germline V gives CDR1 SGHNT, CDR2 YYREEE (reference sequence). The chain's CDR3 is CASSLGLAGPNTGELFF. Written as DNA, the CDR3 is TGTGCCAGCAGCTTGGGGCTAGCGGGACCGAACACCGGGGAGCTGTTTTTT.

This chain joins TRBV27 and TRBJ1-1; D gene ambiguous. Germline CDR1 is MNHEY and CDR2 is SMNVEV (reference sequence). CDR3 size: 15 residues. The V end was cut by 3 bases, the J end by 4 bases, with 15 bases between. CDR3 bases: TGTGCCAGCAGTTTCACAATAATTGGAGGCACTGAAGCTTTCTTT. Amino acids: CASSFTIIGGTEAFF.

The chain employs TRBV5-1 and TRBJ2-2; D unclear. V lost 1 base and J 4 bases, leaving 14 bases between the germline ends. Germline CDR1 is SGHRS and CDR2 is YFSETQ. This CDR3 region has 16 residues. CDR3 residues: CASSLTQEFATGELFF. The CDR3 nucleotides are TGCGCCAGCAGCTTGACCCAGGAATTCGCCACCGGGGAGCTGTTTTTT.

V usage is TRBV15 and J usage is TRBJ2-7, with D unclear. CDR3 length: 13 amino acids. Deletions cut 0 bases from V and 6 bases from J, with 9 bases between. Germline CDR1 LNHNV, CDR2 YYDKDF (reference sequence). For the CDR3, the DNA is TGTGCCACCAGCAGAGATCTTTCGGGCGAGCAGTACTTC. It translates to CATSRDLSGEQYF. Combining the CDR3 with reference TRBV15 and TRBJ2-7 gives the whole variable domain DAMVIQNPRYQVTQFGKPVTLSCSQTLNHNVMYWYQQKSSQAPKLLFHYYDKDFNNEADTPDNFQSRRPNTSFCFLDIRSPGLGDTAMYLCATSRDLSGEQYFGPGTRLTVT.

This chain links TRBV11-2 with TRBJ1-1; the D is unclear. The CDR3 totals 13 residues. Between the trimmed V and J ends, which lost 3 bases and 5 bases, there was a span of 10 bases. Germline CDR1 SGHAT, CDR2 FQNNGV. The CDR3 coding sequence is TGTGCCAGCAGCTTGATAATCGAGACTGAAGCTTTCTTT. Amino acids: CASSLIIETEAFF.

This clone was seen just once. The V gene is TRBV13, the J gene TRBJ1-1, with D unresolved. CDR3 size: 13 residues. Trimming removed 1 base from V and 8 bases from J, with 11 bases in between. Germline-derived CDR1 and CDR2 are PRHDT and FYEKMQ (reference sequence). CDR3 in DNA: TGTGCCAGCAGCTTAGATTCCAGGAAAGAAGCTTTCTTT. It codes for CASSLDSRKEAFF.

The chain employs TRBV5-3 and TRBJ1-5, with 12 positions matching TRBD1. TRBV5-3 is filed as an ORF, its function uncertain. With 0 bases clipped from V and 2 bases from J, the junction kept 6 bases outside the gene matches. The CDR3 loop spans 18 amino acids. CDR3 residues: CARSLVGTGGGGNQPQHF. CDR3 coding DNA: TGTGCCAGAAGCTTGGTAGGGACAGGGGGCGGTGGCAATCAGCCCCAGCATTTT.

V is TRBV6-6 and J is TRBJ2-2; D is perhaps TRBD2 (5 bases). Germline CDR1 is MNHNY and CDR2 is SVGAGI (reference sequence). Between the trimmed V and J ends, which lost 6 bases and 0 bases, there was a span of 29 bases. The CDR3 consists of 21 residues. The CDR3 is CASSEPEGGAATYPNTGELFF. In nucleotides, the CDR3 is TGTGCCAGCAGCGAGCCAGAGGGCGGAGCGGCTACCTACCCGAACACCGGGGAGCTGTTTTTT.

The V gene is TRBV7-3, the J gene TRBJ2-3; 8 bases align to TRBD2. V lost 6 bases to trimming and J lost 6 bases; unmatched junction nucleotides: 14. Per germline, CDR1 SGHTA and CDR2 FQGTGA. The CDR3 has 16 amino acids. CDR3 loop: CASSPLALAERDTQYF. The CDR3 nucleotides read TGTGCCAGCAGTCCTCTTGCACTAGCGGAACGCGATACGCAGTATTTT. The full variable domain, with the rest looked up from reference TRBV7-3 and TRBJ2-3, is GAGVSQTPSNKVTEKGKYVELRCDPISGHTALYWYRQSLGQGPEFLIYFQGTGAADDSGLPNDRFFAVRPEGSVSTLKIQRTERGDSAVYLCASSPLALAERDTQYFGPGTRLTVL.

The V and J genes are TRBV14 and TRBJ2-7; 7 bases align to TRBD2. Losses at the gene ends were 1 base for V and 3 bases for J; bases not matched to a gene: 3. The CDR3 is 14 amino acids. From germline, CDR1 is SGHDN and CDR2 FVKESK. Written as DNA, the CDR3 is TGTGCCAGCAGCCAAGGCCGGGGGGTCTACGAGCAGTACTTC. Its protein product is CASSQGRGVYEQYF.

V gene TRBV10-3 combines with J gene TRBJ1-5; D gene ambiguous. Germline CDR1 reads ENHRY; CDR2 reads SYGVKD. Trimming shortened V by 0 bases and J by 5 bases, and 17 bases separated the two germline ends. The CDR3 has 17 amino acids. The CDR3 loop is CAISESRRHSRDQPQHF. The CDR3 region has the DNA TGTGCCATCAGTGAGTCTCGCCGCCACTCGAGAGATCAGCCCCAGCATTTT.

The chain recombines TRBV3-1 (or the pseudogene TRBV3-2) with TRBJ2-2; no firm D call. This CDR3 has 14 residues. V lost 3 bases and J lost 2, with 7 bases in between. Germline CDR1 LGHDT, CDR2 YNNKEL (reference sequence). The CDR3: CASSQQFNTGELFF. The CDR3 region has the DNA TGTGCCAGCAGCCAGCAGTTTAACACCGGGGAGCTGTTTTTT.

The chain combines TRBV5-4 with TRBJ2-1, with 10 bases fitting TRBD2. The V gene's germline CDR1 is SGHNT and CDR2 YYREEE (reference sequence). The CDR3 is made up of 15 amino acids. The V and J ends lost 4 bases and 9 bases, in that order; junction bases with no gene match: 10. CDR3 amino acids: CASSLAASGGGEQFF. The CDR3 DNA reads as TGTGCCAGCAGCCTGGCCGCTAGCGGGGGCGGTGAGCAGTTCTTC.

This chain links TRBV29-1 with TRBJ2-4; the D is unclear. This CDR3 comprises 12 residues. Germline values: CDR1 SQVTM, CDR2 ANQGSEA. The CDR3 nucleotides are TGCTCCGCTGGCAACGCCAAAAACATTCAGTACTTC. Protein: CSAGNAKNIQYF.